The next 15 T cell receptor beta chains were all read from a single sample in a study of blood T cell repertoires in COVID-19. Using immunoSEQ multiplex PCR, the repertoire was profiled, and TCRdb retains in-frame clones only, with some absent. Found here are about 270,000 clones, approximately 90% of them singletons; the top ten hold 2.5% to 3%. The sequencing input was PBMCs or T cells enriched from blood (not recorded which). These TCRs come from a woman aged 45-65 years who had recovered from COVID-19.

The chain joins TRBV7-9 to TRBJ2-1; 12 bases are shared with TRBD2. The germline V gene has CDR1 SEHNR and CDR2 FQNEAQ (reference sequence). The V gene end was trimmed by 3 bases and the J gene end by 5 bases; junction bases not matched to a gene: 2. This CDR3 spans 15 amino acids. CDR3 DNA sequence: TGTGCCAGCAGCTTTGGACTAGCGGGGAACAATGAGCAGTTCTTC. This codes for CASSFGLAGNNEQFF.

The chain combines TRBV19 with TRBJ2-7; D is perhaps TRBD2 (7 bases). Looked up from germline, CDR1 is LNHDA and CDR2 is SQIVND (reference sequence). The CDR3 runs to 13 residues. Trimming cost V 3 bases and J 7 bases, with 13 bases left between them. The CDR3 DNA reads TGTGCCAGTAGTATCGGGGGGCGCCGGGAGCAGTACTTC. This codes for CASSIGGRREQYF. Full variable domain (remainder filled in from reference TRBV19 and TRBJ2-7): DGGITQSPKYLFRKEGQNVTLSCEQNLNHDAMYWYRQDPGQGLRLIYYSQIVNDFQKGDIAEGYSVSREKKESFPLTVTSAQKNPTAFYLCASSIGGRREQYFGPGTRLTVT.

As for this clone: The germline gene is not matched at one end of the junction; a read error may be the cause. CDR3 nucleotides: TGCGCCAGCAGATTGGACAGGGGGGACTATGGCTACACCTTC. The encoded protein is CASRLDRGDYGYTF. The chain uses TRBV5-1 and TRBJ1-2; 10 bases agree with TRBD1. Germline V gives CDR1 SGHRS, CDR2 YFSETQ. The CDR3 is 14 residues long. Supplemented by reference TRBV5-1 and TRBJ1-2, the full variable domain reads KAGVTQTPRYLIKTRGQQVTLSCSPISGHRSVSWYQQTPGQGLQFLFEYFSETQRNKGNFPGRFSGRQFSNSRSEMNVSTLELGDSALYLCASRLDRGDYGYTFGSGTRLTVV.

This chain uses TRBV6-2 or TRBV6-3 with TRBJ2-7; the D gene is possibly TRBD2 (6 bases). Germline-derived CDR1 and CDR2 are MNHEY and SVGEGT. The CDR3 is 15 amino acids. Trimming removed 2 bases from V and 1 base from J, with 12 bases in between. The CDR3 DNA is TGTGCCAGCAGTTACGTTGCTAGCGCTTCCTACGAGCAGTACTTC. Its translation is CASSYVASASYEQYF.

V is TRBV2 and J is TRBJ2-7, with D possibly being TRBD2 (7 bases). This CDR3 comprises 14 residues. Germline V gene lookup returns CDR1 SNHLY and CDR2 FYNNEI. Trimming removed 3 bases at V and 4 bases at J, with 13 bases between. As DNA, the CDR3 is TGTGCCAGCAGTGACGGGGGGCTAATGTACGAGCAGTACTTC. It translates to CASSDGGLMYEQYF. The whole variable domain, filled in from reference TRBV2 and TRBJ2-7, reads EPEVTQTPSHQVTQMGQEVILRCVPISNHLYFYWYRQILGQKVEFLVSFYNNEISEKSEIFDDQFSVERPDGSNFTLKIRSTKLEDSAMYFCASSDGGLMYEQYFGPGTRLTVT.

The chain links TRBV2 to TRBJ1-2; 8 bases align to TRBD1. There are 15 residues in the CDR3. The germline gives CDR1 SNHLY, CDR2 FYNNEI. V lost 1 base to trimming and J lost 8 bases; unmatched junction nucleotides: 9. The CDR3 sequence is CASSEGYRGVGGYTF. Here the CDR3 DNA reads TGTGCCAGCAGTGAAGGATACAGGGGGGTGGGCGGCTACACCTTC.

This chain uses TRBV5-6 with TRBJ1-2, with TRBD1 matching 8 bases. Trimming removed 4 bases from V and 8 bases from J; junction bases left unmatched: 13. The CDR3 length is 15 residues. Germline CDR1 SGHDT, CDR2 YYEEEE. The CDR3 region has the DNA TGTGCCAGCAGCACGTTCGGACAGGGAACTATGGGCTACACCTTC. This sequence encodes CASSTFGQGTMGYTF.

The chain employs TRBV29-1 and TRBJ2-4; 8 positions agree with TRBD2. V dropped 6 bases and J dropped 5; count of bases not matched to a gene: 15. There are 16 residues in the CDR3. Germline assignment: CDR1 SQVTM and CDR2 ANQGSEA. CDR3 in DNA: TGCAGCGTCCGCGTGAGCGGGAGTACTCAGCAAAACATTCAGTACTTC. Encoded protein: CSVRVSGSTQQNIQYF.

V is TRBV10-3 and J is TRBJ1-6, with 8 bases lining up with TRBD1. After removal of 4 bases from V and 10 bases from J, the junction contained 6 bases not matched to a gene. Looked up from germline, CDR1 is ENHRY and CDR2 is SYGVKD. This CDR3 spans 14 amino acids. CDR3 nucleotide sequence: TGTGCCATCAGTGCGGACAGGGTAAACTCACCCCTCCACTTT. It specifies CAISADRVNSPLHF.

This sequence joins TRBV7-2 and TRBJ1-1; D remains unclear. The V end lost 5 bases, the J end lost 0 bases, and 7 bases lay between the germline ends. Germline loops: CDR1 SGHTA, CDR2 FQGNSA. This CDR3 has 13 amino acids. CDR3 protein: CASSLTVNTEAFF. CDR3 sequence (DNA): TGTGCCAGCAGCCTCACAGTGAACACTGAAGCTTTCTTT. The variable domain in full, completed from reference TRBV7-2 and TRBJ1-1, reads GAGVSQSPSNKVTEKGKDVELRCDPISGHTALYWYRQSLGQGLEFLIYFQGNSAPDKSGLPSDRFSAERTGGSVSTLTIQRTQQEDSAVYLCASSLTVNTEAFFGQGTRLTVV.

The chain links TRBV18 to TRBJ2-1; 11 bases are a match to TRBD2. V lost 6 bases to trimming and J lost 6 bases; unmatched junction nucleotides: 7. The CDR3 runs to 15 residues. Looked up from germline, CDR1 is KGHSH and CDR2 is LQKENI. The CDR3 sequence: CASSPTSGRFNEQFF. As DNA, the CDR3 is TGTGCCAGCTCCCCAACTAGCGGGAGATTCAATGAGCAGTTCTTC.

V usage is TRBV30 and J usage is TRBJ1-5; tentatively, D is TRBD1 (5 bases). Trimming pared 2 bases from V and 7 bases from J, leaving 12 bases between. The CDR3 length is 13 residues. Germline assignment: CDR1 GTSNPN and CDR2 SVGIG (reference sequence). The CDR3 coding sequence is TGTGCCTGGAGTCGAGGCAGGGTGCAGCCCCAGCATTTT. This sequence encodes CAWSRGRVQPQHF.

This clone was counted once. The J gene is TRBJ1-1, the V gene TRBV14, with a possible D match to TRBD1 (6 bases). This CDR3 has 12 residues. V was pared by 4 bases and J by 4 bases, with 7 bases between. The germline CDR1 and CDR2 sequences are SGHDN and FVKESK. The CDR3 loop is CASSRQVTEAFF. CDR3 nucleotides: TGTGCCAGCAGCCGACAGGTCACTGAAGCTTTCTTT.

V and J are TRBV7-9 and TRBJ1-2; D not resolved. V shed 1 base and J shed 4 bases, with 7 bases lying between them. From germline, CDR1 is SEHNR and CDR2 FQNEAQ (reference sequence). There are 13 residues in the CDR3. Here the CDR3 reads CASSLVGPYGYTF. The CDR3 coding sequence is TGTGCCAGCAGCTTAGTTGGGCCCTATGGCTACACCTTC.

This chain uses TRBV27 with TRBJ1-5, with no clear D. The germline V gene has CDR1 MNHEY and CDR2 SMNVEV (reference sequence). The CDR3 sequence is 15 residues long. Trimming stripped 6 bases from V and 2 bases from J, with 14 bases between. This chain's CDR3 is CASSLDGVRNQPQHF. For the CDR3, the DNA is TGTGCCAGCAGCTTGGACGGGGTGCGCAATCAGCCCCAGCATTTT.